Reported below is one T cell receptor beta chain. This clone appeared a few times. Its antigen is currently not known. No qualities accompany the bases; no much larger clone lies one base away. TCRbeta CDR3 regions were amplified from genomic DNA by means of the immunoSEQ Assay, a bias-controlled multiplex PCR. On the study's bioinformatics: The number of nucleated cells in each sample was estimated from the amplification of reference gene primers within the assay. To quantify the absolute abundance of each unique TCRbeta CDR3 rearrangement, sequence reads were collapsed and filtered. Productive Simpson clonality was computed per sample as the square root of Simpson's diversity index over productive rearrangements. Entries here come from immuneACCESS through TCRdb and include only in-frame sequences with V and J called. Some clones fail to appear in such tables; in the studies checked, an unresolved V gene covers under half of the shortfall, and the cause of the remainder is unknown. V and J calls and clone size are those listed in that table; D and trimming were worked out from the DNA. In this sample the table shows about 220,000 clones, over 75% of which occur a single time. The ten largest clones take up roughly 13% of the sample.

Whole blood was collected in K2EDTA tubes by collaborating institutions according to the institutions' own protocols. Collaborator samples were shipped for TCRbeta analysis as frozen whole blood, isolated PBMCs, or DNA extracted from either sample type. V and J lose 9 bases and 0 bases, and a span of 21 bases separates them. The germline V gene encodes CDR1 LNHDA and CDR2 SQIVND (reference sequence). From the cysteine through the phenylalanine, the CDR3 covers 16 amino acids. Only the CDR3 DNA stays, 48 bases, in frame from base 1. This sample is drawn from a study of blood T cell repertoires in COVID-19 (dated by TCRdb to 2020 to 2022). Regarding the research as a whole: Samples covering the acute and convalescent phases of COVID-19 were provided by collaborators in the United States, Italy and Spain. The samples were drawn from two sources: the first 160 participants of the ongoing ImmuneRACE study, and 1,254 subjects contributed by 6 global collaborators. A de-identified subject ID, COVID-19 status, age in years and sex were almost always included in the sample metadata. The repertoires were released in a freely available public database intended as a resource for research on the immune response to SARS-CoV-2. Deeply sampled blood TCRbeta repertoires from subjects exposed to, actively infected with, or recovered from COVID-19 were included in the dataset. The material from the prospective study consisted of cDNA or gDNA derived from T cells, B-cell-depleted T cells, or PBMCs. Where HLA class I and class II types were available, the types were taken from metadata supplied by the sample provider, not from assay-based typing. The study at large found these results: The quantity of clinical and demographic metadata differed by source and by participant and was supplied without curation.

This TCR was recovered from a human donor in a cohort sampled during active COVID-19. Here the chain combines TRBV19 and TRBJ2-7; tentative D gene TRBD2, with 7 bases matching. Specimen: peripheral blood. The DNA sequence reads TGTGCCAGCTCCAGGGGAGGGTTCTCCTACTCCTACGAGCAGTACTTC. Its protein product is CASSRGGFSYSYEQYF.